These 15 T cell receptor beta chains were sequenced from one sample in a study of OX40 agonist ivuxolimab in advanced cancers. Assay used: immunoSEQ multiplex PCR; TCRdb lists only in-frame clones, some missing. The profile covers about 60,000 clones, with roughly nine tenths appearing a single time and around 2% taken by the ten largest. The specimen comprised CD4+ or CD8+ T cells sorted from blood, sampled in a trial of the OX40 agonist ivuxolimab. The source of these receptors is an adult with an advanced solid tumor such as melanoma, head and neck, liver or kidney cancer.

The CDR3 region is CASRGQGRSPSTDTQYF. The CDR3 DNA reads as TGTGCCAGCAGGGGACAGGGTCGGTCACCTAGCACAGATACGCAGTATTTT. The rearrangement uses TRBV7-9 and TRBJ2-3; 9 nucleotides agree with TRBD1. The CDR3 runs to 17 residues. CDR1 and CDR2 (germline): SEHNR, FQNEAQ (reference sequence). Trimming removed 6 bases from V and 0 bases from J; junction bases left unmatched: 10.

The V call is TRBV27, the J call TRBJ2-7; TRBD1 matches 7 bases. The junction had 5 bases not matched to a gene; V was cut back by 0 bases and J by 0 bases. CDR1 and CDR2 (germline): MNHEY, SMNVEV (reference sequence). This CDR3 region has 16 residues. CDR3 residues: CASSLSTGVPSYEQYF. CDR3 coding DNA: TGTGCCAGCAGTTTATCTACAGGGGTTCCCTCCTACGAGCAGTACTTC.

The chain uses TRBV27 and TRBJ2-7; 10 nucleotides align to TRBD2. CDR3 length: 13 residues. The junction had 8 bases not matched to a gene; V was cut back by 3 bases and J by 12 bases. CDR1 and CDR2 from the germline V gene are MNHEY and SMNVEV (reference sequence). The CDR3 DNA reads as TGTGCCAGCAGTTTTTCTCTAGCGGGAGTGTTGTACTTC. Translation gives CASSFSLAGVLYF.

A single count supports this clone. This chain uses TRBV7-8 with TRBJ2-2; 10 nucleotides agree with TRBD2. Germline V gene data show CDR1 as SGHVS and CDR2 as FQNEAQ. The CDR3 is made up of 16 amino acids. The junction had 4 bases not matched to a gene; V was cut back by 4 bases and J by 2 bases. CDR3 residues: CASSSRTSGNTGELFF. CDR3 bases: TGTGCCAGCAGCTCGCGGACTAGCGGAAACACCGGGGAGCTGTTTTTT.

This sequence joins TRBV5-5 and TRBJ1-2; D ambiguous. In germline, CDR1 is SGHKS, CDR2 YYEKEE (reference sequence). CDR3 length: 18 residues. The germline V and J ends were trimmed by 1 base and 2 bases, with 21 bases remaining between them. CDR3 protein: CASSLSPPGSSVNYGYTF. The CDR3 bases are TGTGCCAGCAGCTTGTCTCCCCCGGGATCCTCGGTAAACTATGGCTACACCTTC.

J is TRBJ1-5 and V is TRBV30, with D possibly TRBD1 on 6 matching bases. The germline V and J ends were trimmed by 5 bases and 9 bases, with 14 bases remaining between them. CDR3 length: 12 residues. CDR1 and CDR2 (germline): GTSNPN, SVGIG (reference sequence). The CDR3: CAWEQGSGPQHF. For the CDR3, the DNA is TGTGCCTGGGAGCAGGGGTCGGGGCCCCAGCATTTT.

V usage is TRBV2 and J usage is TRBJ2-3; D might be TRBD1 (5 bases). V lost 1 base, J lost 2 bases, and 10 bases lay in between. This CDR3 contains 15 residues. Germline CDR1 SNHLY, CDR2 FYNNEI. The CDR3: CASSEDAGPTDTQYF. CDR3 DNA sequence: TGTGCCAGCAGTGAAGACGCAGGGCCCACAGATACGCAGTATTTT.

The V and J genes are TRBV7-2 and TRBJ1-2, with D perhaps matching TRBD1 (6 bases). This CDR3 is 15 amino acids long. CDR1 and CDR2 (germline): SGHTA, FQGNSA. With 7 bases removed from V and 4 bases from J, the gap between germline ends came to 19 bases. CDR3 sequence reads: CASNEFGRGSYGYTF. The CDR3, as DNA: TGTGCCAGCAACGAGTTCGGCAGGGGAAGCTATGGCTACACCTTC.

The rearrangement joins TRBV28 to TRBJ1-1; 9 bases line up with TRBD1. Trimming took 10 bases from V and 4 from J; bases not matched to a gene: 4. CDR1 and CDR2 from the germline V gene are MDHEN and SYDVKM. The CDR3 is made up of 12 amino acids. Here the CDR3 DNA reads TGTGCCACCTGGGACAGGGTCACTGAAGCTTTCTTT. It is translated as CATWDRVTEAFF.

The chain employs TRBV6-5 and TRBJ1-6; 8 bases align to TRBD1. V lost 6 bases and J lost 3; bases outside the gene matches: 4. CDR3 length: 15 residues. Germline-derived CDR1 and CDR2 are MNHEY and SVGAGI. The CDR3: CASSRQGNYNSPLHF. The CDR3 nucleotides read TGTGCCAGCAGCCGACAGGGGAACTATAATTCACCCCTCCACTTT.

The chain uses TRBV11-2 and TRBJ1-1, with no clear D. Trimming left V 1 base short and J 3 bases short, with 6 bases between. This CDR3 has 13 amino acids. Per the germline V gene, CDR1 is SGHAT and CDR2 is FQNNGV. The CDR3: CASSLGPYTEAFF. CDR3 DNA sequence: TGTGCCAGCAGCTTAGGGCCCTACACTGAAGCTTTCTTT.

The J gene is TRBJ2-3, the V gene TRBV15, with 11 bases aligning to TRBD1. Germline-derived CDR1 and CDR2 are LNHNV and YYDKDF (reference sequence). This CDR3 region has 16 residues. J gave up 3 bases and V 5 bases, and 7 bases lay outside the gene matches. The CDR3 sequence: CATSATGTGGTDTQYF. Here the CDR3 DNA reads TGTGCCACCAGCGCTACCGGGACAGGGGGAACAGATACGCAGTATTTT.

The table lists this clone with a few counts. The chain couples TRBV10-3 to TRBJ1-6; tentatively, D is TRBD1 (5 bases). Trimming removed 0 bases from V and 7 bases from J, with 13 bases in between. The CDR3 has 16 residues. CDR1 ENHRY and CDR2 SYGVKD come from the germline V gene. Here the CDR3 DNA reads TGTGCCATCAGTGAGTCAGGAGGGGCGGGGAATTCACCCCTCCACTTT. This encodes CAISESGGAGNSPLHF.

V is TRBV7-3 and J is TRBJ2-7; 8 bases line up with TRBD1. The V gene's germline CDR1 is SGHTA and CDR2 FQGTGA. This CDR3 comprises 15 residues. The V and J ends lost 1 base and 9 bases, in that order; junction bases with no gene match: 11. CDR3 bases: TGTGCCAGCAGCTTAAAAACTCATCCAGGGGGCGGGCAGTACTTC. Protein product: CASSLKTHPGGGQYF.

The V call is TRBV5-5, the J call TRBJ1-1; 10 nucleotides align to TRBD1. J was trimmed by 7 bases and V by 2 bases; bases with no gene match: 8. Per the germline V gene, CDR1 is SGHKS and CDR2 is YYEKEE (reference sequence). The CDR3 totals 15 residues. The CDR3 region is CASSFDSGQGNEAFF. The CDR3 coding sequence is TGTGCCAGCAGCTTCGATTCGGGACAGGGGAATGAAGCTTTCTTT.